This T cell receptor beta chain was retrieved from a study of T-cell reconstitution after alpha-beta-depleted transplantation in children. Whole-study results and caveats: T-cell counts and diversity were attributed mostly to newly produced T cells one year after transplant.

The authors prepared the TCRbeta library with unique molecular identifiers. Each CDR3 protein gets one entry after TCRdb re-called the PCR reads with MiXCR. Of 200,000 to 250,000 distinct CDR3 sequences listed, roughly 26% were seen once; the top ten hold roughly 2.6%. V lost 6 bases and J lost 2, with 14 bases in between. Germline CDR1 SQVTM, CDR2 ANQGSEA. This CDR3 is 13 amino acids long. Concerning this clonotype: Its antigen is not known.

This sample comprised PBMCs, obtained before TCRalphabeta/CD19-depleted stem cell transplant. The V call is TRBV29-1, the J call TRBJ2-7; tentative D call: TRBD2 (5 bases). This TCR came from a girl aged 2 to 10 with Fanconi anemia, due to receive a stem cell transplant. CDR3 amino acids: CSVAPRRTYEQYF. As DNA, the CDR3 is TGCAGCGTCGCTCCCCGGAGGACCTACGAGCAGTACTTC.